The 22 T cell receptor beta chains below all came from one sample that was sequenced in a study of blood T cell repertoires in COVID-19. Assay: immunoSEQ multiplex PCR; the TCRdb copy retains only in-frame clones and omits some. The sample records about 440,000 clones, roughly 91% being singletons. The sequenced material came from peripheral blood. These receptor sequences come from a woman aged 30 to 39 with acute or convalescent COVID-19.

This clone came up once. The chain carries TRBV19 and TRBJ1-5; a weak D match, TRBD1 (6 bases). CDR1 and CDR2 from the germline V gene are LNHDA and SQIVND (reference sequence). This CDR3 contains 13 residues. Deletions cut 3 bases from V and 4 bases from J, with 7 bases between. The CDR3 protein is CASSMTGNQPQHF. The CDR3 region has the DNA TGTGCCAGTAGTATGACAGGTAATCAGCCCCAGCATTTT.

This chain connects TRBV5-6 to TRBJ2-3, with 10 bases fitting TRBD2. The CDR3 covers 17 residues. The germline CDR1 and CDR2 sequences are SGHDT and YYEEEE. With V trimmed by 4 bases and J by 4 bases, 12 bases remained unmatched. CDR3 sequence (DNA): TGTGCCAGCAGCCGAAAGCGGGGGGGCCTGATCGCAGATACGCAGTATTTT. This translates into CASSRKRGGLIADTQYF. Looking up the rest from reference TRBV5-6 and TRBJ2-3 gives the full variable domain: DAGVTQSPTHLIKTRGQQVTLRCSPKSGHDTVSWYQQALGQGPQFIFQYYEEEERQRGNFPDRFSGHQFPNYSSELNVNALLLGDSALYLCASSRKRGGLIADTQYFGPGTRLTVL.

The chain recombines TRBV5-1 with TRBJ2-3; TRBD1 aligns across 9 bases. The CDR3 consists of 15 residues. Trimming at V came to 0 bases and at J to 6 bases, leaving 5 bases not matched to a gene. Germline V gene data show CDR1 as SGHRS and CDR2 as YFSETQ. CDR3 protein: CASSLGGTGPDTQYF. CDR3 sequence (DNA): TGCGCCAGCAGCTTGGGAGGGACAGGGCCCGATACGCAGTATTTT. Full variable domain (remainder filled in from reference TRBV5-1 and TRBJ2-3): KAGVTQTPRYLIKTRGQQVTLSCSPISGHRSVSWYQQTPGQGLQFLFEYFSETQRNKGNFPGRFSGRQFSNSRSEMNVSTLELGDSALYLCASSLGGTGPDTQYFGPGTRLTVL.

This chain joins TRBV5-6 and TRBJ1-4; 7 bases map to TRBD1. The CDR3 spans 14 residues. V shed 2 bases and J 7 bases; nucleotides not matched to a gene: 5. Germline loops: CDR1 SGHDT, CDR2 YYEEEE. CDR3 sequence reads: CASSLRGQGEKLFF. DNA for the CDR3: TGTGCCAGCAGCTTAAGGGGGCAGGGTGAAAAACTGTTTTTT.

The J gene is TRBJ1-3, the V gene TRBV15; 7 bases align to TRBD1. Germline V CDR1 and CDR2: LNHNV, YYDKDF (reference sequence). The CDR3 length is 16 residues. V gave up 6 bases and J gave up 1 base; unmatched junction bases: 9. The CDR3 loop is CATRRKKTGSGNTIYF. Here the CDR3 DNA reads TGTGCCACCAGAAGGAAAAAGACAGGGTCTGGAAACACCATATATTTT.

V usage is TRBV11-2 and J usage is TRBJ2-3; no reliable D call. Germline V lookup: CDR1 SGHAT, CDR2 FQNNGV. This CDR3 spans 11 amino acids. Deletions cut 7 bases from V and 2 bases from J, with 4 bases between. CDR3 sequence (DNA): TGTGCCAGCACCCACACAGATACGCAGTATTTT. It codes for CASTHTDTQYF.

The gene calls are TRBV28 and TRBJ2-5; 7 bases agree with TRBD1. This CDR3 is 13 amino acids long. The V and J ends lost 5 bases and 2 bases, in that order; junction bases with no gene match: 2. Germline V CDR1 and CDR2: MDHEN, SYDVKM. The CDR3 spells CASSTQGQETQYF. The CDR3 DNA sequence: TGTGCCAGCAGTACACAGGGGCAAGAGACCCAGTACTTC. The variable domain in full, completed from reference TRBV28 and TRBJ2-5, reads DVKVTQSSRYLVKRTGEKVFLECVQDMDHENMFWYRQDPGLGLRLIYFSYDVKMKEKGDIPEGYSVSREKKERFSLILESASTNQTSMYLCASSTQGQETQYFGPGTRLLVL.

V usage is TRBV11-2 and J usage is TRBJ2-7; D remains unclear. From germline, CDR1 is SGHAT and CDR2 FQNNGV. The CDR3 consists of 11 residues. The ends were cut back, 5 bases at V and 3 bases at J, with 5 bases in the middle. The CDR3 sequence: CASSLNYEQYF. In DNA, the CDR3 is TGTGCCAGCAGCCTAAACTACGAGCAGTACTTC.

This chain connects TRBV9 to TRBJ1-4, with a weak D call TRBD1 (5 bases). Per the germline V gene, CDR1 is SGDLS and CDR2 is YYNGEE. With 0 bases removed from V and 8 bases from J, the gap between germline ends came to 14 bases. The CDR3 has 15 residues. The CDR3, as DNA: TGTGCCAGCAGCGTAGTGGGACTCGAGTGCGAAAAACTGTTTTTT. Translating it yields CASSVVGLECEKLFF. Full variable domain (remainder filled in from reference TRBV9 and TRBJ1-4): DSGVTQTPKHLITATGQRVTLRCSPRSGDLSVYWYQQSLDQGLQFLIQYYNGEERAKGNILERFSAQQFPDLHSELNLSSLELGDSALYFCASSVVGLECEKLFFGSGTQLSVL.

The chain is built from TRBV2 and TRBJ1-6; D ambiguous. Germline V gives CDR1 SNHLY, CDR2 FYNNEI. V was trimmed by 0 bases and J by 11 bases, leaving 14 bases between them. CDR3 length equals 15 residues. Here the CDR3 reads CASSEAQAIHPPLHF. In DNA form, the CDR3 reads TGTGCCAGCAGTGAAGCCCAGGCGATACATCCACCCCTCCACTTT.

This clone was detected only once. The DNA is left out, because the CDR3 cannot be placed on it with certainty; the CDR3 is given as TCRdb lists it. The rearrangement uses TRBV9 and TRBJ2-5; TRBD2, the table's D call, was not compared with the DNA. A total of 12 residues make up the CDR3, ends included. CDR1 and CDR2 from the germline V gene are SGDLS and YYNGEE. CDR3 protein: CASSVGSGTHHF.

This clone appeared a single time. The CDR3 DNA sequence: TGTGCCAGCAGGACTAGGGGCACAGATACGCAGTATTTT. It specifies CASRTRGTDTQYF. V and J are TRBV2 and TRBJ2-3; the D gene is possibly TRBD2 (6 bases). Germline V gene data show CDR1 as SNHLY and CDR2 as FYNNEI. The CDR3 contains 13 residues. The V and J ends lost 6 bases and 1 base respectively, with 8 bases between them.

The chain uses TRBV9 and TRBJ1-3, with TRBD1 as a possible D gene (6 bases). Germline V lookup: CDR1 SGDLS, CDR2 YYNGEE. The CDR3 sequence is 16 residues long. Trimming cost V 4 bases and J 2 bases, with 16 bases left between them. CDR3 nucleotide sequence: TGTGCCAGCAGCCCCTTTCCGGGGGGCCCTGGAAACACCATATATTTT. Translated, it gives CASSPFPGGPGNTIYF.

The chain couples TRBV2 to TRBJ2-7, with a tentative D call TRBD2 (8 bases). Germline loops: CDR1 SNHLY, CDR2 FYNNEI. Trimming took off 10 bases at V and 2 bases at J, with 15 bases between the two ends. The CDR3 runs 13 residues. CDR3 DNA: TGTGCCACCGTAGCGGGACAGACCTACGAGCAGTACTTC. Translation gives CATVAGQTYEQYF.

The chain recombines TRBV21-1 with TRBJ2-1; TRBD2 was called by the table and not checked on the DNA. TRBV21-1 is designated a pseudogene. The CDR3 spans 16 residues. The chain's CDR3 is CASSKLAGGCYNEQFF. The DNA for the CDR3 is TGTGCCAGCAGCAAACTAGCGGGGGGTTGCTACAATGAGCAGTTCTTC.

The chain employs TRBV28 and TRBJ2-7; a possible D gene is TRBD1 (5 bases). Deletions cut 10 bases from V and 6 bases from J, with 25 bases between. The CDR3 contains 15 residues. Germline V lookup: CDR1 MDHEN, CDR2 SYDVKM. CDR3 residues: CATKTDAAPYSEQYF. Written as DNA, the CDR3 is TGTGCCACGAAGACAGACGCAGCTCCCTACTCCGAGCAGTACTTC.

The V and J genes are TRBV5-1 and TRBJ2-1, with TRBD1 matching over 10 bases. V lost 4 bases, J lost 8 bases, and 9 bases stayed unmatched. The CDR3 totals 15 residues. Germline CDR1 is SGHRS and CDR2 is YFSETQ. DNA of the CDR3: TGCGCCAGCAGCCCGGGGACAGGGGCCTTTCATGAGCAGTTCTTC. Residues: CASSPGTGAFHEQFF. Based on the CDR3 plus reference TRBV5-1 and TRBJ2-1, the full variable domain is KAGVTQTPRYLIKTRGQQVTLSCSPISGHRSVSWYQQTPGQGLQFLFEYFSETQRNKGNFPGRFSGRQFSNSRSEMNVSTLELGDSALYLCASSPGTGAFHEQFFGPGTRLTVL.

V and J are TRBV7-8 and TRBJ1-6; TRBD1 might be the D (6 bases). V was clipped by 4 bases and J by 9 bases, with 22 bases between them. The CDR3 consists of 17 residues. CDR1 and CDR2 from the germline V gene are SGHVS and FQNEAQ. The CDR3 protein is CASSSPPYRERSSPLHF. CDR3 DNA: TGTGCCAGCAGCTCCCCTCCTTACAGGGAAAGGAGTTCACCCCTCCACTTT.

This clone was found many times. V usage is TRBV30 and J usage is TRBJ1-2; D perhaps matches TRBD1 (6 bases). This CDR3 comprises 14 residues. Trimming took 3 bases from V and 9 from J, leaving 20 bases between them. CDR1 is GTSNPN and CDR2 is SVGIG in the germline V gene (reference sequence). CDR3 nucleotide sequence: TGTGCCTGGAGCTCCGCAAGGGGGAGACGCAGCTACACCTTC. It yields the protein CAWSSARGRRSYTF. The full variable domain, rest sourced from reference TRBV30 and TRBJ1-2, is SQTIHQWPATLVQPVGSPLSLECTVEGTSNPNLYWYRQAAGRGLQLLFYSVGIGQISSEVPQNLSASRPQDRQFILSSKKLLLSDSGFYLCAWSSARGRRSYTFGSGTRLTVV.

The chain links TRBV4-2 to TRBJ2-3; 12 positions agree with TRBD2. The CDR3 length is 18 residues. V dropped 0 bases and J dropped 1; count of bases not matched to a gene: 5. CDR1 is LGHNA and CDR2 is YNFKEQ in the germline V gene. Here the CDR3 reads CASSQDSLAGGRTDTQYF. For the CDR3, the DNA is TGTGCCAGCAGCCAAGATTCCCTAGCGGGGGGGCGCACAGATACGCAGTATTTT.

The V and J genes are TRBV19 and TRBJ1-1; TRBD1 matches at 8 bases. The CDR3 extends over 15 amino acids. V shed 0 bases and J 10 bases; nucleotides not matched to a gene: 10. Germline CDR1 is LNHDA and CDR2 is SQIVND (reference sequence). CDR3 sequence reads: CASSIDHSGGLGAFF. The CDR3 nucleotides read TGTGCCAGTAGTATAGATCACTCAGGGGGCCTAGGAGCTTTCTTT.

This chain uses TRBV5-5 with TRBJ1-6, with D possibly TRBD1 on 6 matching bases. Trimming shortened V by 4 bases and J by 10 bases, and 15 bases separated the two germline ends. Germline V lookup: CDR1 SGHKS, CDR2 YYEKEE (reference sequence). The CDR3 runs to 14 residues. CDR3 in amino acids: CASSPTGTGSPLHF. The CDR3 coding sequence is TGTGCCAGCAGCCCTACAGGGACGGGATCACCCCTCCACTTT.